Each of the 30 T cell receptor beta chains below was sequenced from the same sample in a study of regulatory T cells in long-lasting Graves disease. Noted time point: newly diagnosed GD, antithyroid drugs for less than 3 months. PBMC RNA was the source of the TCR library. Through Arm-PCR of CDR3 regions and iRepertoire HTBI primers, TCR beta libraries were built. TCRdb reanalysed the multiplex PCR reads using MiXCR and keeps one entry per CDR3 protein. This repertoire shows approximately 300,000 distinct CDR3 sequences, about 20% found once; its top ten account for about 38%. This specimen was peripheral blood mononuclear cells (PBMCs), taken at new diagnosis, from a patient treated with antithyroid drugs. The source of these receptors is a female donor with Graves disease.

The chain is built from TRBV3-1 and TRBJ2-7; D is unclear. V lost 4 bases to trimming and J lost 3 bases, with 7 bases between them. CDR1 and CDR2 from the germline V gene are LGHDT and YNNKEL (reference sequence). This CDR3 contains 12 residues. The CDR3: CASSRTNYEQYF. CDR3 DNA: TGTGCCAGCAGCCGGACGAACTACGAGCAGTACTTC.

This clonotype was found a few times. CDR3 nucleotide sequence: TGTGCCAGCAGTACCCGGGACAGGGCTTCCCAAGAGACCCAGTACTTC. Protein product: CASSTRDRASQETQYF. V usage is TRBV12-3 or TRBV12-4 and J usage is TRBJ2-5; 9 bases agree with TRBD1. The CDR3 has 16 amino acids. V was pared by 5 bases and J by 1 base, with 8 bases of the junction left unmatched.

J is TRBJ2-2 and V is TRBV27; D gene unclear. V was trimmed by 7 bases and J by 3 bases, leaving 15 bases between them. Germline V gives CDR1 MNHEY, CDR2 SMNVEV (reference sequence). This CDR3 contains 15 residues. The CDR3 DNA reads as TGTGCCAGCAAGTCAGGTTTGGAAGACACCGGGGAGCTGTTTTTT. Encoded protein: CASKSGLEDTGELFF.

This clonotype was seen many times. The chain employs TRBV11-2 and TRBJ2-7; a possible D gene is TRBD2 (6 bases). Germline CDR1 SGHAT, CDR2 FQNNGV. The length of the CDR3 is 15 residues. V was cut by 5 bases and J by 3 bases, with 17 bases left in between. The CDR3 region has the DNA TGTGCCAGCAGCCACCTCACGCGGAGGGTCTACGAGCAGTACTTC. It encodes CASSHLTRRVYEQYF. The whole variable domain, remainder taken from reference TRBV11-2 and TRBJ2-7, is EAGVAQSPRYKIIEKRQSVAFWCNPISGHATLYWYQQILGQGPKLLIQFQNNGVVDDSQLPKDRFSAERLKGVDSTLKIQPAKLEDSAVYLCASSHLTRRVYEQYFGPGTRLTVT.

The table lists this clonotype with many counts. The J gene is TRBJ1-5, the V gene TRBV27; no clear D. The CDR3 totals 15 residues. Trimming left V 5 bases short and J 7 bases short, with 18 bases between. CDR1 and CDR2 (germline): MNHEY, SMNVEV (reference sequence). CDR3 nucleotide sequence: TGTGCCAGCAGTCCCAACCTATCCCAAGGACAGCCCCAGCATTTT. It translates to CASSPNLSQGQPQHF.

The V call is TRBV5-5, the J call TRBJ2-3, with 11 bases aligning to TRBD2. The germline V gene encodes CDR1 SGHKS and CDR2 YYEKEE (reference sequence). The CDR3 is made up of 15 amino acids. With V trimmed by 4 bases and J by 3 bases, 4 bases remained unmatched. The CDR3 DNA is TGTGCCAGCAGCACTCGGACTAGCGGGACAGATACGCAGTATTTT. Amino acid sequence: CASSTRTSGTDTQYF.

This clonotype was observed a few times. The chain has TRBV5-4 and TRBJ2-7; 9 bases match TRBD2. The CDR3 covers 15 residues. V dropped 4 bases and J dropped 5; count of bases not matched to a gene: 10. The V gene's germline CDR1 is SGHNT and CDR2 YYREEE (reference sequence). DNA for the CDR3: TGTGCCAGCAGCATAGAGAGCGGGAGGATGCACGAGCAGTACTTC. Its translation: CASSIESGRMHEQYF.

This clonotype was seen a few times. V gene TRBV20-1 combines with J gene TRBJ2-3; D gene uncertain. Trimming cost V 1 base and J 0 bases, with 8 bases left between them. Germline CDR1 DFQATT, CDR2 SNEGSKA (reference sequence). This CDR3 is 14 amino acids long. The CDR3 reads CSARGLTSTDTQYF. In nucleotides, the CDR3 is TGCAGTGCTAGAGGGCTAACTAGCACAGATACGCAGTATTTT.

With regard to this clonotype: It may be a read error: a sequence one base away is much more abundant. The chain has TRBV6-2 or TRBV6-3 and TRBJ2-2, with D possibly matching TRBD1 (6 bases). The CDR3 length is 18 residues. Trimming pared 8 bases from V and 0 bases from J, leaving 22 bases between. From germline, CDR1 is MNHEY and CDR2 SVGEGT. For the CDR3, the DNA is TGTGCCAGCGGTCATCGCCCCGGTGGGGGCTCGAACACCGGGGAGCTGTTTTTT. It is translated as CASGHRPGGGSNTGELFF.

This clonotype has at least ten counts. The V call is TRBV11-3, the J call TRBJ2-2, with 8 bases matching TRBD1. Germline V gene lookup returns CDR1 SGHNT and CDR2 YENEEA. V dropped 5 bases and J dropped 5; count of bases not matched to a gene: 7. This CDR3 is built from 15 residues. CDR3 sequence reads: CASSAGQGETGELFF. The CDR3 DNA reads as TGTGCCAGCAGCGCCGGACAGGGCGAAACCGGGGAGCTGTTTTTT. The entire variable domain, with the rest obtained from reference TRBV11-3 and TRBJ2-2, is as follows: EAGVVQSPRYKIIEKKQPVAFWCNPISGHNTLYWYLQNLGQGPELLIRYENEEAVDDSQLPKDRFSAERLKGVDSTLKIQPAELGDSAVYLCASSAGQGETGELFFGEGSRLTVL.

This clonotype showed up many times. The chain combines TRBV18 with TRBJ2-3; D is unresolved. The V gene's germline CDR1 is KGHSH and CDR2 LQKENI. This CDR3 contains 14 residues. V lost 3 bases to trimming and J lost 6 bases, with 13 bases between them. The CDR3 nucleotides are TGTGCCAGCTCACCTTTACGAGACCACGATACGCAGTATTTT. Protein sequence: CASSPLRDHDTQYF.

There are many counts of this clonotype. This rearrangement joins TRBV27 to TRBJ2-5; a possible D gene is TRBD1 (6 bases). Looked up from germline, CDR1 is MNHEY and CDR2 is SMNVEV (reference sequence). This CDR3 is 16 amino acids long. The ends were cut back, 6 bases at V and 2 bases at J, with 19 bases in the middle. For the CDR3, the DNA is TGTGCCAGCAGCCCTTGGGGGTGGGGACAACAAGAGACCCAGTACTTC. Its translation: CASSPWGWGQQETQYF.

This clonotype was seen repeatedly, ten times or more. The CDR3 DNA sequence: TGTGCCAGCAGCCTCCCGGACAGGTTCCAAGAGACCCAGTACTTC. The encoded protein is CASSLPDRFQETQYF. V gene TRBV3-1 combines with J gene TRBJ2-5, with 7 bases matching TRBD1. Germline CDR1 and CDR2: LGHDT and YNNKEL (reference sequence). CDR3 length: 15 residues. Losses at the gene ends were 4 bases for V and 1 base for J; bases not matched to a gene: 6.

The chain recombines TRBV12-3 or TRBV12-4 with TRBJ2-1; tentative D call: TRBD2 (6 bases). The J call may be faulty, since TRBJ2-4 better matches the DNA end. The CDR3 spans 11 residues. CDR3 sequence reads: CASSLTSFQYF. For the CDR3, the DNA is TGTGCCAGCAGTCTAACTAGCTTTCAGTACTTC.

This clonotype was detected a few times. A much more abundant neighbour one base away suggests this may be a read error. The rearrangement links TRBV28 to TRBJ1-2, with D uncertain. Per germline, CDR1 MDHEN and CDR2 SYDVKM. CDR3 length equals 15 residues. V was cut by 3 bases and J by 4 bases, with 15 bases left in between. The CDR3 is CASSLTPAVSYGYTF. As DNA, the CDR3 is TGTGCCAGCAGTTTGACGCCGGCAGTATCCTATGGCTACACCTTC.

The chain carries TRBV7-8 and TRBJ2-7, with TRBD2 matching over 9 bases. The CDR3 loop spans 15 amino acids. After removal of 7 bases from V and 2 bases from J, the junction contained 9 bases not matched to a gene. Germline assignment: CDR1 SGHVS and CDR2 FQNEAQ. The CDR3 protein is CASTNVRTSAYEQYF. The DNA for the CDR3 is TGTGCCAGCACCAATGTCCGGACTAGCGCCTACGAGCAGTACTTC.

The chain employs TRBV9 and TRBJ2-2, with 9 bases that match TRBD2. J lost 5 bases, V lost 0 bases, and 8 bases had no gene match. Per germline, CDR1 SGDLS and CDR2 YYNGEE. This CDR3 has 17 amino acids. Here the CDR3 DNA reads TGTGCCAGCAGCGTAGGTAGTGCGGGAGGGGTGACCGGGGAGCTGTTTTTT. It encodes CASSVGSAGGVTGELFF.

There are a few counts of this clonotype. The rearrangement joins TRBV6-5 to TRBJ1-2; the D is unclear. The germline V gene encodes CDR1 MNHEY and CDR2 SVGAGI. The CDR3 has 12 amino acids. Trimming stripped 4 bases from V and 7 bases from J, with 10 bases between. CDR3 region: CASSSPGIGYTF. The CDR3 DNA is TGTGCCAGCAGTTCCCCCGGGATTGGCTACACCTTC.

At least ten counts were recorded for this clonotype. The chain has TRBV7-9 and TRBJ1-1; D remains unclear. The V gene lost 4 bases and the J gene lost 0 bases, with 6 bases spanning the gap. In germline, CDR1 is SEHNR, CDR2 FQNEAQ (reference sequence). The length of the CDR3 is 13 residues. The CDR3 is CASSSPMNTEAFF. The DNA of the CDR3 is TGTGCCAGCAGCTCCCCGATGAACACTGAAGCTTTCTTT.

At least ten counts were recorded for this clonotype. This rearrangement joins TRBV14 to TRBJ2-7; 11 nucleotides match TRBD2. The CDR3 runs 15 residues. J gave up 3 bases and V 5 bases, and 6 bases lay outside the gene matches. In germline, CDR1 is SGHDN, CDR2 FVKESK. CDR3 residues: CASSVLAGGLYEQYF. CDR3 nucleotide sequence: TGTGCCAGCAGCGTTCTAGCGGGAGGACTCTACGAGCAGTACTTC.

This clonotype was seen a few times. The rearrangement joins TRBV9 to TRBJ2-3; 14 positions match TRBD2. V shed 3 bases and J 0 bases; nucleotides not matched to a gene: 9. CDR3 length: 19 amino acids. Germline V CDR1 and CDR2: SGDLS, YYNGEE. CDR3 in DNA: TGTGCCAGCAGCGCCCCTGGGACTAGCGGGAGCCTAAGCACAGATACGCAGTATTTT. This encodes CASSAPGTSGSLSTDTQYF.

This clonotype has at least ten counts. The chain has TRBV19 and TRBJ2-7, with a weak D call TRBD1 (6 bases). Germline V lookup: CDR1 LNHDA, CDR2 SQIVND (reference sequence). This CDR3 region has 15 residues. V was cut by 3 bases and J by 5 bases, with 17 bases left in between. CDR3: CASSISQDRLHEQYF. The CDR3 region has the DNA TGTGCCAGTAGTATTTCCCAAGACAGGCTCCACGAGCAGTACTTC.

This clonotype is a singleton in its sample. This sequence may be a read error, since a much larger clone differs from it by one base. The chain links TRBV13 to TRBJ2-7; D remains ambiguous. The CDR3 is 15 residues long. V gave up 0 bases and J gave up 7 bases, with 16 bases separating them. Germline V gives CDR1 PRHDT, CDR2 FYEKMQ (reference sequence). DNA for the CDR3: TGTGCCAGCAGCTTAGGCGAGGTGGAATACAATGAGCAGTACTTC. Protein product: CASSLGEVEYNEQYF. Variable domain in full (rest from reference TRBV13 and TRBJ2-7): AAGVIQSPRHLIKEKRETATLKCYPIPRHDTVYWYQQGPGQDPQFLISFYEKMQSDKGSIPDRFSAQQFSDYHSELNMSSLELGDSALYFCASSLGEVEYNEQYFGPGTRLTVT.

The rearrangement uses TRBV2 and TRBJ1-5; D possibly corresponds to TRBD1 (6 bases). V gave up 6 bases and J gave up 9 bases, with 21 bases separating them. The CDR3 totals 15 residues. The germline V gene has CDR1 SNHLY and CDR2 FYNNEI. CDR3 nucleotides: TGTGCCAGCAGGAACTGGGGGCAGATTTCAGCGCCCCAGCATTTT. This sequence encodes CASRNWGQISAPQHF.

The J gene is TRBJ1-4, the V gene TRBV4-1, with 10 nucleotides matching TRBD1. The trim removed 0 bases at V and 7 bases at J, leaving 5 bases unmatched. CDR1 and CDR2 from the germline V gene are MGHRA and YSYEKL. The CDR3 has 16 residues. The chain's CDR3 is CASSQDVTGGFEKLFF. The CDR3 nucleotides read TGCGCCAGCAGCCAAGATGTGACAGGGGGCTTTGAAAAACTGTTTTTT.

The rearrangement joins TRBV28 to TRBJ2-5; 8 nucleotides match TRBD2. Germline CDR1 MDHEN, CDR2 SYDVKM. The ends lost 4 bases at V and 4 bases at J; junction bases unmatched: 8. CDR3 size: 15 residues. In DNA, the CDR3 is TGTGCCAGCAGTTCCGGGGGACTAGGAGGAGAGACCCAGTACTTC. Its protein product is CASSSGGLGGETQYF.

This clonotype was observed at least ten times. The chain is built from TRBV30 and TRBJ1-1; TRBD1 matches 9 bases. V was clipped by 4 bases and J by 2 bases; unmatched bases: 5. Per the germline V gene, CDR1 is GTSNPN and CDR2 is SVGIG (reference sequence). The CDR3 spans 14 residues. CDR3 region: CAWKGDRANTEAFF. Written as DNA, the CDR3 is TGTGCCTGGAAGGGGGACAGGGCTAACACTGAAGCTTTCTTT.

This clonotype was found many times. This chain links TRBV6-2 or TRBV6-3 with TRBJ1-2, with 8 bases identical to TRBD1. The germline V gene has CDR1 MNHEY and CDR2 SVGEGT. This CDR3 contains 15 residues. With V trimmed by 5 bases and J by 8 bases, 13 bases remained unmatched. The CDR3 spells CASSGYSGTGVGYTF. Written as DNA, the CDR3 is TGTGCCAGCAGTGGGTACTCCGGGACAGGAGTCGGCTACACCTTC.

There are many counts of this clonotype. This chain links TRBV11-3 with TRBJ2-4; TRBD1 matches 12 bases. The V and J ends lost 5 bases and 8 bases, in that order; junction bases with no gene match: 13. The CDR3 is 17 residues long. Germline loops: CDR1 SGHNT, CDR2 YENEEA. The CDR3 DNA sequence: TGTGCCAGCAGCCTCGGGACAGGGGGCGAATGGGGTGACATTCAGTACTTC. Amino acid sequence: CASSLGTGGEWGDIQYF. Supplemented by reference TRBV11-3 and TRBJ2-4, the full variable domain reads EAGVVQSPRYKIIEKKQPVAFWCNPISGHNTLYWYLQNLGQGPELLIRYENEEAVDDSQLPKDRFSAERLKGVDSTLKIQPAELGDSAVYLCASSLGTGGEWGDIQYFGAGTRLSVL.

V gene TRBV29-1 combines with J gene TRBJ2-1; D possibly corresponds to TRBD2 (6 bases). The CDR3 loop spans 15 amino acids. V lost 5 bases to trimming and J lost 0 bases, with 14 bases between them. The V gene's germline CDR1 is SQVTM and CDR2 ANQGSEA. CDR3 nucleotides: TGCAGCGTTCACGGGCGGGAAAGCTCCTACAATGAGCAGTTCTTC. This encodes CSVHGRESSYNEQFF.